This T cell receptor (beta chain) was found in a study of T cells and copy number aberrations in small-cell lung cancer (dated by TCRdb to about 2021). Describing the broader study: To relate T cell metrics to mutations and copy number aberrations, the same tumor regions underwent both TCR repertoire sequencing and whole-exome sequencing. Tumor TCR data existed for approximately 18 patients, while around 14 patients had TCR data covering both tumor and normal tissue.

CDR1 is given as SGHAT and CDR2 as FQNNGV, both from the germline V gene. Trimming accounts for 4 bases at V and 8 bases at J, while the number of junction bases matched to no gene is 6. The CDR3 measures 16 amino acids from cysteine to phenylalanine. Just CDR3 DNA is preserved here, 48 bases in frame from base 1. The immunoSEQ hsTCRB Kit was used with multiplexed V- and J-gene primers to amplify TCR-beta CDR3 regions from genomic DNA. Unique DNA barcodes were added in a second PCR, and the samples were pooled together with one negative control and one positive control. Sequencing of the pooled TCR-beta libraries was performed on an Illumina MiSeq using a 150-cycle paired-end protocol. The published analysis was carried out like this. Raw sequencing data were processed by Adaptive Biotechnologies into a report containing normalized, annotated TCR-beta repertoires. T-cell density was computed as TCR-beta templates normalized to usable DNA, which was estimated by amplifying housekeeping genes. Clonality was defined as 1 minus Pielou's evenness, while richness was a count of unique rearrangements. TCRdb mirrors the immuneACCESS table, restricted to in-frame sequences. Some clones are absent from its copies; in checked studies, under half trace to an unresolved V gene, and the reason for the others is unknown. V, J and clone size are those of that table, while D and trimming were read from the DNA. Recorded for this sample are 7,500 to 10,000 clones; almost 80% of them occurred a single time. The ten largest clones represent around 32% of the sample.

Beyond this particular receptor, the publication reports: The study was limited by a small sample size because surgical resection is uncommon in small-cell lung cancer, and the findings require validation. All specimens consisted of formalin-fixed paraffin-embedded tissue, which is known to introduce sequencing artifacts. Tumors had lower T-cell density, richness and clonality than adjacent lung tissue, though the difference in density was not significant.

Donors were patients with limited-stage small-cell lung cancer who underwent surgical resection in Hangzhou, China, between about 2008 and 2020. Every donor underwent upfront surgery with no preoperative chemotherapy or radiotherapy, and no donor received immunotherapy either before or after surgery. In the sequenced cohort of fewer than 25 patients, every patient was either a smoker or a heavy second-hand smoker. Adjacent normal lung was taken at least 2 cm away from the tumor margin, and two pathologists confirmed by morphology that the adjacent normal lung was free of malignant cells. To characterize heterogeneity of the T cell repertoire, the study applied multi-region TCR-beta sequencing to resected limited-stage small-cell lung cancers and to tumor-adjacent lung tissue. Genomic DNA was extracted from FFPE tissue using the AllPrep DNA/RNA FFPE Kit (Qiagen). Points on this clone: Its antigen is unknown. Per-nucleotide qualities are absent, and no much larger clonotype sits a single base away.

The V and J segments used are TRBV11-2 and TRBJ2-2; 14 central bases correspond to TRBD2. What was sequenced was normal tissue next to the tumor. This receptor was obtained from a man between 60 and 75 years old with small cell lung cancer. The DNA sequence reads TGTGCCAGCAGCTGGGGACTAGCGGGAGTTCTTGGGGAGCTGTTTTTT. This encodes CASSWGLAGVLGELFF.